This T cell receptor (beta chain) was captured in a study of graft-versus-host responses after intestinal transplantation. Study background: Multivisceral, liver-intestinal, or isolated intestinal grafts were transplanted into recipients. Recipients across the board were started on anti-thymocyte globulin induction, then kept on tacrolimus and steroids for two to four years. Study-wide results and caveats: GvH clonotypes were identified within recipient marrow, with a subset emerging first in ileum or blood. Subjects displaying graft-donor T cell macrochimerism possessed elevated graft-versus-host to host-versus-graft clonal ratios inside allografts.

The table came from immunoSEQ multiplex PCR; TCRdb's copy has only in-frame clones and leaves some out. The repertoire includes tens of thousands of clones, about 93% of them detected once, and 0.45% to 0.55% sits in the top ten. The sample holds one count of this clone. Its specificity is not known. With 0 bases clipped from V and 2 bases from J, the junction kept 1 base outside the gene matches. The CDR3 has 14 residues. The V and J genes are TRBV5-3 and TRBJ2-7; 8 positions agree with TRBD1. TRBV5-3 is filed as an ORF, its function uncertain. The receptor's source is a human donor who received an intestinal transplant. Here the sequenced sample was unstimulated CD8+ T cells sorted from spleen or lymph node cells, taken before intestinal transplant. The CDR3 DNA follows: TGTGCCAGAAGCTTGGAGACAGGGGCCTACGAGCAGTACTTC. The encoded protein is CARSLETGAYEQYF.